This T cell receptor (beta chain) comes out of a study of T cells in Graves' hyperthyroidism and ophthalmopathy (dated by TCRdb to about 2019). Concerning the study at large: To identify distinguishing TCR V-J signatures, a discovery cohort of some 100 patients was used, comprising approximately 40 with Graves' ophthalmopathy and 55 to 65 with stable Graves' hyperthyroidism. An independent validation cohort of fewer than 20 hyperthyroidism patients and about 15 patients who later progressed to ophthalmopathy tested prospective prediction of ophthalmopathy. For training and testing, the 100 or so patients in the discovery cohort were randomly divided in a 7:3 ratio. Thyroid tissue and blood T-cell repertoires from six Graves' hyperthyroidism patients were also compared in the study. Once sampling was done, hyperthyroidism patients were given methimazole at a starting dose of 30 mg daily, whereas ophthalmopathy patients were given high-dose intravenous methylprednisolone. The paper reports TCR Vbeta CDR3 sequencing of some 140 peripheral blood samples: around 45 ophthalmopathy, roughly 80 hyperthyroidism and around 17 progressor patients.

Overall study outcomes, separate from this receptor: In validation, the model predicted progression to ophthalmopathy a median of roughly 6.1 months before onset, with roughly 68% sensitivity and nearly 75% specificity. A 13 V-J signature model separated ophthalmopathy from stable hyperthyroidism, with approximately 87% sensitivity and 81% to 82% specificity in cross-validation and 80%/75% in testing. Blood samples also contained most of the expanded thyroid clonotypes (frequency above 0.001), which suggests that blood repertoires may reflect thyroid immune responses. Sample size was not statistically predetermined, and investigators were not blinded to group allocation.

Trimming removed 4 bases from V and 7 bases from J, leaving 20 bases between the germline ends. Its CDR3 holds 15 amino acids, cysteine through phenylalanine. CDR3 DNA only is kept here, 45 bases in frame from base 1. The germline V gene yields SGDLS for CDR1 and YYNGEE for CDR2. The study excluded patients with uncontrolled infections, other autoimmune diseases, pregnancy or lactation. Diagnoses were based on clinical symptoms, serum thyroxine and TRAb, thyroid ultrasound and orbital computed tomography. Trizol reagent was used to extract total RNA, and RNA quality was then checked on an Agilent 2100 Bioanalyzer. The TCR beta CDR3 regions were amplified from RNA transcripts. A first-round RT-PCR of the TCR CDR3 used the HTBI primer set with the Qiagen OneStep RT-PCR kit. The libraries were constructed in a second round of multiplex PCR and then size-selected and purified. The libraries were sequenced on an Illumina HiSeq2000 using paired-end 100 bp reads. The original pipeline was this. SOAPnuke was used to process the raw data, throwing out any read that contained adapters or uncalled bases, had a mean Phred below 15, or lacked an exact constant-primer or identifier match. High-quality paired reads were merged with COPE v1.2.5, and unique nucleotide sequences were defined as clonotypes. Clonotypes were aligned to IMGT TRBV, TRBD and TRBJ reference segments using MiTCR v1.1. Analysis was restricted to V-J combinations with a frequency above 0.0001, which covered 98% to 99.2% of repertoires. A TCS score was defined as the ratio of F50 (clonal expansion) to E x V (chaos), with BLOSUM62-based TCRdist applied between CDR3 peptides within each V-J. Welch's t-statistics and random forest reduced 450 to 600 V-J features to 13, which were used in a naive Bayes classifier (R e1071). The Morisita-Horn index was used to measure how similar the thyroid and blood repertoires were. The raw public data were reprocessed by TCRdb itself: fastp quality trimming at Q25, MiXCR clonotype calling, in-frame beta chains only. Entries are consolidated by CDR3 protein sequence, retaining the most common genes and DNA. None of the V and J calls come from the authors' own analysis; TCRdb made them. The sample profile shows about 500,000 distinct CDR3 sequences; over 35% of them were found once. Jointly, the top ten make up around 44% of the sample.

On this clonotype: This receptor's antigen is unknown. No base qualities exist here, and no much larger clone lies one base off it.

The sample consisted of peripheral blood or thyroid tissue (not recorded which). The V and J genes are TRBV9 and TRBJ1-1; TRBD1 is a possible D gene, resting on 6 matching bases. The sequence derives from an adult woman with Graves' disease, either hyperthyroidism or ophthalmopathy (not recorded which). The bases are TGTGCCAGCAGCCCGCTGGGACGGGGGGCATTTGAAGCTTTCTTT. Translated, it reads CASSPLGRGAFEAFF.